This T cell receptor beta chain was sequenced in a study of blood T cell repertoires in COVID-19. Whole-study context: Sources were T cells, B-cell-depleted T cells, or PBMCs; the material itself was cDNA or gDNA.

Original analysis: Amplifying reference gene primers gave estimates of nucleated cell counts. Sequenced by immunoSEQ multiplex PCR; TCRdb stores in-frame clones only, minus some. V and J calls and clone size are as listed in that table; D and trimming were resolved from the DNA. Counted here are some 70,000 clones, around 80% occurring once; the ten biggest clones make up 9.5% to 15%. In its sample, this clone was seen many times. Germline-derived CDR1 and CDR2 are LGHNA and YNFKEQ. The CDR3 runs to 18 residues. The trim removed 3 bases at V and 0 bases at J, leaving 6 bases unmatched. The chain joins TRBV4-2 to TRBJ2-6; 9 bases map to TRBD2. Sequencing was carried out using peripheral blood. The receptor was isolated from a man between 50 and 59 years old with COVID-19, enrolled during active disease. The DNA for the CDR3 is TGTGCCAGCAGCCAGGCCGGGACTAGCAGCTCTGGGGCCAACGTCCTGACTTTC. This sequence encodes CASSQAGTSSSGANVLTF.